This T cell receptor (beta chain) was identified during a study of blood T cell repertoires in COVID-19 (dated by TCRdb to 2019 to 2021). Broadly, across the study: Collaborator samples came from the United States, Italy and Spain and covered acute and convalescent phases of COVID-19. Samples came from the ongoing ImmuneRACE study (first 160 participants) plus 1,254 subjects from 6 global collaborators. Where HLA class I and class II types were available, the types were taken from metadata supplied by the sample provider, not from assay-based typing. The prospective study material was composed of cDNA or gDNA derived from T cells, B-cell-depleted T cells, or PBMCs. The sample metadata nearly always contained a de-identified subject ID, COVID-19 status, age in years and sex. Deeply sampled blood TCRbeta repertoires from subjects exposed to, actively infected with, or recovered from COVID-19 were included in the dataset. The repertoires were made available in a free public database intended to serve as a resource for research on the immune response to SARS-CoV-2. The full study reports these points: How much clinical and demographic metadata was included differed by source and by participant, and the metadata was provided uncurated.

Details on this clone: Its antigen target is currently unknown. It has no much larger one-base neighbor in the sample; base qualities were not kept.

V was cut back by 0 bases and J by 0 bases, leaving a gap of 9 bases between them. The CDR3 numbers 15 residues from cysteine through phenylalanine. Only CDR3 DNA is held: 45 bases, read in frame from base 1. CDR1 is given as LGHNA and CDR2 as YSLEER, both from the germline V gene. The collaborating institutions used their own protocols to collect whole blood in K2EDTA tubes. For TCRbeta analysis, collaborators shipped samples as frozen whole blood, isolated PBMCs, or DNA extracted from either of those sample types. The immunoSEQ Assay, a bias-controlled multiplex PCR, was used to amplify TCRbeta CDR3 regions from genomic DNA. On the authors' methods: Nucleated cell counts per sample were estimated from amplification of reference gene primers within the assay. To quantify the absolute abundance of each unique TCRbeta CDR3 rearrangement, sequence reads were collapsed and filtered. Productive Simpson clonality was computed per sample as the square root of Simpson's diversity index over productive rearrangements. TCRdb took this table from immuneACCESS and kept in-frame rearrangements with V and J called. Such tables lack part of the clones; where checked against another copy, unresolved V genes explain under half of the gap, and the rest is unexplained. That table supplies the V and J calls and clone size; D and trimming were determined from the DNA. Recorded for this sample are approximately 53,000 clones; around 92% of them occurred a single time. The top ten constitute roughly 2% of the sample.

Sample: peripheral blood. The sequence derives from a human donor in a cohort sampled during active COVID-19. The V gene is TRBV4-3 and the J gene is TRBJ2-7, with the D gene too uncertain to name. The nucleotide sequence reads TGCGCCAGCAGCCAAGATTGGCTGTCCTCCTACGAGCAGTACTTC. It encodes CASSQDWLSSYEQYF.